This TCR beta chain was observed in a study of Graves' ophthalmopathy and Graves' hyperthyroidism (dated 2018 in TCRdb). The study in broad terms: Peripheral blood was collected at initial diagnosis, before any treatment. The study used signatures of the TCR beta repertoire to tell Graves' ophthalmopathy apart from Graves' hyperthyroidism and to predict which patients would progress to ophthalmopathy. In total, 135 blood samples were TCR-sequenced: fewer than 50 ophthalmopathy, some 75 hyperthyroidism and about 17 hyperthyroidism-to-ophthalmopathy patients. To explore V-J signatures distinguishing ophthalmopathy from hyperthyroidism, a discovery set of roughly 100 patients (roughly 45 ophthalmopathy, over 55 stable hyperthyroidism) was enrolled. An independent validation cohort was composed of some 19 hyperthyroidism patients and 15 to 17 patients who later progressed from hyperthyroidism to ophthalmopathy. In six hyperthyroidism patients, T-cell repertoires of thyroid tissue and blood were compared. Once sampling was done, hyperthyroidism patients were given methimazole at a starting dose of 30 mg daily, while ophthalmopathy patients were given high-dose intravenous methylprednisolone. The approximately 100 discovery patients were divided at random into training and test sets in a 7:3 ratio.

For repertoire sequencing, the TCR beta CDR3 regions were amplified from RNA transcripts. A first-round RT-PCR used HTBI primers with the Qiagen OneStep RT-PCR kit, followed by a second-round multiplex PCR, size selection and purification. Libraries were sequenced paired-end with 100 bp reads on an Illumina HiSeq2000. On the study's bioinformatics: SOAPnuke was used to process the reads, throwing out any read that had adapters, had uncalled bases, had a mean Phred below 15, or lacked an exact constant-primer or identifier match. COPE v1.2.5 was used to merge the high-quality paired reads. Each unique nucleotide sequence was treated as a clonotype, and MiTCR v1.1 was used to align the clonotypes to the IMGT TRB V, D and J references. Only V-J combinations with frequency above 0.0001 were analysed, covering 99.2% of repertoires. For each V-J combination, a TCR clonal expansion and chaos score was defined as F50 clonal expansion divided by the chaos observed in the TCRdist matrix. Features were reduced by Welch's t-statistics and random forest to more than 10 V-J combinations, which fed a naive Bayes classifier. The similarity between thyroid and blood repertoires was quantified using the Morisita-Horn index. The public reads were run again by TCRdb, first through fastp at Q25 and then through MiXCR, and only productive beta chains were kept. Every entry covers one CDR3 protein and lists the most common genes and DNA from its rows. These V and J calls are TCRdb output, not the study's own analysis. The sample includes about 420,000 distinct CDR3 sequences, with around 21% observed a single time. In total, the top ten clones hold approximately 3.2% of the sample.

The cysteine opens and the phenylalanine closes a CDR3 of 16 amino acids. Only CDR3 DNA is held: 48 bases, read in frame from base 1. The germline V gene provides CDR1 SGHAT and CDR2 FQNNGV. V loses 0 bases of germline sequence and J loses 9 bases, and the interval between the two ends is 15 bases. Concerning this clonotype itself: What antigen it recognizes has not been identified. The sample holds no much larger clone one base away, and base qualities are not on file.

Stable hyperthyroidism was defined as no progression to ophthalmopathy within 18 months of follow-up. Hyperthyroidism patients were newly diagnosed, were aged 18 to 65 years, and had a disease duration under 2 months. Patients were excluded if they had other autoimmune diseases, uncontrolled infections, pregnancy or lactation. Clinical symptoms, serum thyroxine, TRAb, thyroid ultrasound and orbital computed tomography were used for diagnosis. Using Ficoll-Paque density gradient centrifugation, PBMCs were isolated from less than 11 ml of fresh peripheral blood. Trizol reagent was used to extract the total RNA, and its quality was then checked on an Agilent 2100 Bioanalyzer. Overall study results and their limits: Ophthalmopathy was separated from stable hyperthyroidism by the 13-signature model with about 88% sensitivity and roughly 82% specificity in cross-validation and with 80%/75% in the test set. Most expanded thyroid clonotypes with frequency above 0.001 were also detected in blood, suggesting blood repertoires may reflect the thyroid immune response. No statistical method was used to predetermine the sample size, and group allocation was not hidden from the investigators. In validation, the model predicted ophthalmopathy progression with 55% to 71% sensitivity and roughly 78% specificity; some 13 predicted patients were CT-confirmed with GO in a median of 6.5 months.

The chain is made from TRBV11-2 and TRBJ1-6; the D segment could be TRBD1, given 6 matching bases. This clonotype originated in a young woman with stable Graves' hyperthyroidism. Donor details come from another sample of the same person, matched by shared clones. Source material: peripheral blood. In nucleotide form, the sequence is TGTGCCAGCAGCTTAGATCCCGCGGCCAGGGGTTCACCCCTCCACTTT. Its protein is CASSLDPAARGSPLHF.